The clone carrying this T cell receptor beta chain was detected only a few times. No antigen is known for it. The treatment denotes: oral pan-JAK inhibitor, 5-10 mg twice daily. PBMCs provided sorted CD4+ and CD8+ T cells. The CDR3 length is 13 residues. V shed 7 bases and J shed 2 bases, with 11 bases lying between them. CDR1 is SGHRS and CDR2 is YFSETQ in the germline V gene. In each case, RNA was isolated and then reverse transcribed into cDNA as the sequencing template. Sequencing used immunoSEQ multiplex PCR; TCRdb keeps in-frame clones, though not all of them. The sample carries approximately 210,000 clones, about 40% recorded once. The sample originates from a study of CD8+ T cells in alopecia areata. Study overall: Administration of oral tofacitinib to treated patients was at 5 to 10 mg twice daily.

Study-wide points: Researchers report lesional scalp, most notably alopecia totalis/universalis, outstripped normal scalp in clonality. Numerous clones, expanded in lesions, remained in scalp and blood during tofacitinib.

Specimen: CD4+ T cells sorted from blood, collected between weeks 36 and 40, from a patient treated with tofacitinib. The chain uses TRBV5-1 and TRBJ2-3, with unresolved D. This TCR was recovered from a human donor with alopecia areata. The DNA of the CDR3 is TGCGCCAGCGGGCCAGGCCCCACAGATACGCAGTATTTT. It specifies CASGPGPTDTQYF.